The T cell receptor (beta chain) described here comes from a study of T cells after yellow fever vaccination. Findings and limits, study-wide: Primary-vaccination clones mostly resurfaced post-booster (about 96% CD4, about 87% CD8). Overlap between CD4 and CD8 compartments was detected for a small share of clonotypes.

TCRdb analysed the 5' RACE reads with MiXCR anew, one entry per CDR3 protein. The sample lists about 310,000 distinct CDR3 sequences; less than 4.5% were seen once. As to this clonotype: Its target is unknown.

Germline CDR1 is SEHNR and CDR2 is FQNEAQ (reference sequence). This CDR3 is built from 16 residues. Trimming pared 4 bases from V and 5 bases from J, leaving 20 bases between. The sequenced sample was PBMCs, obtained on the day of the yellow fever booster vaccination. The sequence was obtained from a man aged 18 to 30 who received the YFV17D yellow fever vaccine. The chain employs TRBV7-9 and TRBJ2-5; no clear D gene. DNA of the CDR3: TGTGCCAGCAGCTCCATCCGGGCAACGCGGTTGGAGACCCAGTACTTC. It encodes CASSSIRATRLETQYF.